The clone carrying this T cell receptor beta chain was counted only a few times. The antigen is unknown. Primers used in a second PCR of roughly 6 to 12 cycles were a sample-barcoded 5' primer and a J-beta primer mix. TCRdb processed the 5' RACE reads anew with MiXCR; each CDR3 protein has one entry. The table has just under 750,000 distinct CDR3 sequences, over 20% seen once. These data come from a study of blood T cells in healthy people across ages. Findings of the study overall: Getting older went along with TCR beta diversity per million T cells dropping roughly linearly. Changes seen in expanded clonotypes were possibly confounded by donor CMV status left unknown.

Sequencing was done on a sample of blood. The sequence was obtained from a man in his 70s in good health.

This CDR3 reads CASSYVAGSYNEQFF. CDR3 DNA sequence: TGTGCCAGCAGTTACGTCGCAGGTTCGTACAATGAGCAGTTCTTC. This chain joins TRBV6-6 and TRBJ2-1; D gene ambiguous. The CDR3 consists of 15 residues. Trimming stripped 2 bases from V and 4 bases from J, with 12 bases between. CDR1 is MNHNY and CDR2 is SVGAGI in the germline V gene (reference sequence).